Below, one T cell receptor (beta chain) is given with its context. This record comes from a study of cytomegalovirus exposure and HLA in healthy donors. CDR3 length: 15 residues. The germline gives CDR1 SGHRS, CDR2 YFSETQ. The V and J ends lost 3 bases and 9 bases, in that order; junction bases with no gene match: 5. The PCR used 60 Vbeta and 13 Jbeta primers. Produced via immunoSEQ multiplex PCR; TCRdb's table is partial and in-frame only. The sample includes fewer than 150,000 clones, roughly 70% seen only once; the top ten take around 3%. The rearrangement joins TRBV5-1 to TRBJ2-1, with TRBD2 matching 14 bases. Material for sequencing was PBMCs. The receptor comes from a man aged 35-49 years in good health and CMV-seronegative. The CDR3 region has the DNA TGCGCCAGCAGCTGGGGACTAGCGGGAGATGGTGAGCAGTTCTTC. This gives the protein CASSWGLAGDGEQFF.